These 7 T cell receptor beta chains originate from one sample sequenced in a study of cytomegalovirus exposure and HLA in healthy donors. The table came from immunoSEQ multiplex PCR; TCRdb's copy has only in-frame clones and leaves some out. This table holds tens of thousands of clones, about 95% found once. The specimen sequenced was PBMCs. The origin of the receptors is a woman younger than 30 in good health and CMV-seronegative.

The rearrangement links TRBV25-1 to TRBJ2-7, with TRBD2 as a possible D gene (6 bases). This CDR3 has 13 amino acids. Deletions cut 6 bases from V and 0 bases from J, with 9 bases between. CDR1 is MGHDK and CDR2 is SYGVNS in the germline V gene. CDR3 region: CASRWRASYEQYF. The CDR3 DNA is TGTGCCAGCAGATGGAGGGCCTCCTACGAGCAGTACTTC.

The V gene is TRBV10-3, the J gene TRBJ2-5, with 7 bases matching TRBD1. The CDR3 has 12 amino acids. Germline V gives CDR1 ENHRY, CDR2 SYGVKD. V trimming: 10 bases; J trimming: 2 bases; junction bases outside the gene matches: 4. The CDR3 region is CATTDRQETQYF. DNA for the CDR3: TGTGCCACGACGGACAGGCAAGAGACCCAGTACTTC.

This CDR3 is CASSSRVSGNTIYF. The CDR3 region has the DNA TGTGCCAGCAGCTCCAGGGTCTCTGGAAACACCATATATTTT. The chain recombines TRBV5-4 with TRBJ1-3; perhaps TRBD1 as D (5 bases). The CDR3 is 14 residues long. Trimming took 3 bases from V and 0 from J, leaving 7 bases between them. Germline loops: CDR1 SGHNT, CDR2 YYREEE (reference sequence).

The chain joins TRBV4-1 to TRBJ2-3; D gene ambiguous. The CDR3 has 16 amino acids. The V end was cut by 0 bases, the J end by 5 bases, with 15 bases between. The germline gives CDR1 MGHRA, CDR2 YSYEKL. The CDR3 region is CASSQEEWVRIDTQYF. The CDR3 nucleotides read TGCGCCAGCAGCCAAGAGGAGTGGGTAAGGATAGATACGCAGTATTTT.

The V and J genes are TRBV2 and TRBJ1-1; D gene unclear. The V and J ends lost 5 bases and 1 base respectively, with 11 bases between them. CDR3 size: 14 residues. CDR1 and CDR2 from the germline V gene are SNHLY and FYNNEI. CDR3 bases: TGTGCCAGCAGTCCCAGGCTTCCGAACACTGAAGCTTTCTTT. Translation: CASSPRLPNTEAFF.

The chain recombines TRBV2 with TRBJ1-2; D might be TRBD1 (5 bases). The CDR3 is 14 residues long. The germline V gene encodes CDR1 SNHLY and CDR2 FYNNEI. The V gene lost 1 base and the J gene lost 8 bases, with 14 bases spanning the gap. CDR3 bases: TGTGCCAGCAGTGAAGTTCTTACAGGAAGGGGCTACACCTTC. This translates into CASSEVLTGRGYTF. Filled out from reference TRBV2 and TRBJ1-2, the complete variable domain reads EPEVTQTPSHQVTQMGQEVILRCVPISNHLYFYWYRQILGQKVEFLVSFYNNEISEKSEIFDDQFSVERPDGSNFTLKIRSTKLEDSAMYFCASSEVLTGRGYTFGSGTRLTVV.

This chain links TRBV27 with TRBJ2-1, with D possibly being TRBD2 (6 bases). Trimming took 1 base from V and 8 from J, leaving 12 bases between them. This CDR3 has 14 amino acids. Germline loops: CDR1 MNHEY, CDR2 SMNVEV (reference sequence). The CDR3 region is CASSLWGVPDEQFF. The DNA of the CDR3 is TGTGCCAGCAGTTTATGGGGGGTCCCTGATGAGCAGTTCTTC.